These T cell receptor beta chains were read from a single sample in a study of cytomegalovirus exposure and HLA in healthy donors. Using immunoSEQ multiplex PCR, the repertoire was profiled, and TCRdb retains in-frame clones only, with some absent. This sample has about 110,000 clones, with 88% found just once. Sequenced material: PBMCs. These receptors were taken from a woman under 30 in good health and CMV-seropositive. Each CDR3 is given with its conserved first and last residue. The D gene is left open where the match is weak.

V gene: TRBV27; D gene: -; J gene: TRBJ2-3; CDR3 protein: CASSLSGTTATDTQYF
V gene: TRBV28; D gene: -; J gene: TRBJ1-6; CDR3 protein: CASSLFGLSGGVSPLHF
V gene: TRBV4-3; D gene: -; J gene: TRBJ2-3; CDR3 protein: CASSQEGGSDTQYF
V gene: TRBV6-1; D gene: TRBD1; J gene: TRBJ1-1; CDR3 protein: CASSEDWRGPAEAFF
V gene: TRBV10-3; D gene: -; J gene: TRBJ2-5; CDR3 protein: CAISEPSNVRAQETQYF
V gene: TRBV4-3; D gene: -; J gene: TRBJ1-6; CDR3 protein: CASSHGRGAVVGNSPLHF
V gene: TRBV18; D gene: -; J gene: TRBJ1-1; CDR3 protein: CASSPRGGPNTEAFF
V gene: TRBV29-1; D gene: TRBD1; J gene: TRBJ1-2; CDR3 protein: CSVDRDREYYGYTF
V gene: TRBV6-5; D gene: -; J gene: TRBJ1-2; CDR3 protein: CASSLISNYGYTF
V gene: TRBV9; D gene: TRBD1; J gene: TRBJ1-3; CDR3 protein: CASSVAVRAGGGNTIYF
V gene: TRBV28; D gene: -; J gene: TRBJ1-2; CDR3 protein: CASSLPGVFDGYTF
V gene: TRBV10-3; D gene: TRBD1; J gene: TRBJ1-1; CDR3 protein: CATLQGGTEAFF
V gene: TRBV15; D gene: -; J gene: TRBJ2-1; CDR3 protein: CATSSKMSSYNEQFF
V gene: TRBV4-1; D gene: TRBD2; J gene: TRBJ2-7; CDR3 protein: CASSQSLAGGSYEQYF
V gene: TRBV6-5; D gene: -; J gene: TRBJ1-4; CDR3 protein: CASSLTGRVGEKLFF
V gene: TRBV4-3; D gene: TRBD1; J gene: TRBJ2-3; CDR3 protein: CASSQGGRGRDTQYF
V gene: TRBV5-4; D gene: TRBD2; J gene: TRBJ2-7; CDR3 protein: CASSRGGPGLAPYEQYF
V gene: TRBV4-1; D gene: TRBD2; J gene: TRBJ2-4; CDR3 protein: CASSQTSGGAGDIQYF